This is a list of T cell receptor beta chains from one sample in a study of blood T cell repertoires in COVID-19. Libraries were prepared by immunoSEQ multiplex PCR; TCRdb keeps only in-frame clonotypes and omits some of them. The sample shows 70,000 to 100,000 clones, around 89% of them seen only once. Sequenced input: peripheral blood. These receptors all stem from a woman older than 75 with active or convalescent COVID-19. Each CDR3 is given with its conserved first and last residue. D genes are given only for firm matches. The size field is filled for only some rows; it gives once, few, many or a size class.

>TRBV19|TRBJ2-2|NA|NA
CASSASVGGELFF
TGTGCCAGTAGTGCGTCCGTCGGCGGGGAGCTGTTTTTT
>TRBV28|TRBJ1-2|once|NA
CASSSNYGYTF
TGTGCCAGCTCCAGTAACTATGGCTACACCTTC
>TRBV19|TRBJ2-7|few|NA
CASSKVRVTNSYEQYF
TGTGCCAGTAGTAAGGTCCGGGTTACGAACTCCTACGAGCAGTACTTC
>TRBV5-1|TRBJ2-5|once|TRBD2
CASSFGRTSGSRSQETQYF
TGCGCCAGCAGCTTTGGGAGGACTAGCGGGAGTAGGAGTCAAGAGACCCAGTACTTC
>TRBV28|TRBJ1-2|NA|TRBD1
CASSPGGGQGSYGYTF
TGTGCCAGCAGCCCTGGGGGGGGACAGGGGTCCTATGGCTACACCTTC
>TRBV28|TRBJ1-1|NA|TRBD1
CASSLGWTGGDAFF
TGTGCCAGCAGTTTGGGATGGACAGGGGGCGATGCTTTCTTT
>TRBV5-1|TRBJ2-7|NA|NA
CASSLAAGKDEQYF
TGCGCCAGCAGCTTGGCGGCAGGGAAGGACGAGCAGTACTTC
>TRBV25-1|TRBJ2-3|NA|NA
CASSEGGVGTDTQYF
TGTGCCAGCAGTGAAGGAGGGGTGGGGACAGATACGCAGTATTTT
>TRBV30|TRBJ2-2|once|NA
CAWSALLQGTGELFF
TGTGCCTGGAGTGCCCTCCTTCAGGGCACCGGGGAGCTGTTTTTT
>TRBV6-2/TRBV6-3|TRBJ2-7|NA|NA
CASSYTASPSLYF
TGTGCCAGCAGTTACACGGCTAGCCCCAGTCTGTACTTC
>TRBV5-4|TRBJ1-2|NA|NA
CASSSIAEGYGYTF
TGTGCCAGCAGCTCCATAGCGGAGGGGTATGGCTACACCTTC
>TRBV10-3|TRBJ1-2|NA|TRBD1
CAISSDRGVSGYTF
TGTGCCATCAGCTCGGACAGGGGAGTGAGTGGCTACACCTTC
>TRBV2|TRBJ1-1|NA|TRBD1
CASTNRGGSTEAFF
TGTGCCAGCACCAACAGGGGGGGAAGCACTGAAGCTTTCTTT
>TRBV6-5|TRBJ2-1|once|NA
CASSYAVSNNEQFF
TGTGCCAGCAGTTACGCGGTATCCAACAATGAGCAGTTCTTC
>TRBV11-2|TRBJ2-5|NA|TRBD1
CASNPGTGAKTQYF
TGTGCCAGCAACCCCGGGACAGGGGCGAAGACCCAGTACTTC
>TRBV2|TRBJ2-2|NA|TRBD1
CASSSGQGNAMFF
TGTGCCAGCAGTTCCGGACAGGGGAACGCGATGTTTTTT
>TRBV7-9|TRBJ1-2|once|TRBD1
CASTPQTGQGADGYTF
TGTGCCAGCACCCCCCAGACGGGACAGGGGGCAGATGGCTACACCTTC
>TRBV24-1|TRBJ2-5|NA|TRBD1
CATSDTEQGKQETQYF
TGTGCCACCAGTGATACGGAACAGGGGAAACAAGAGACCCAGTACTTC
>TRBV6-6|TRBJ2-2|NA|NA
CASSLDRMVAGELFF
TGTGCCAGCAGTCTAGACAGGATGGTCGCCGGGGAGCTGTTTTTT
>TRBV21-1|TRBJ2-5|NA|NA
CASSYPGLAGKETQYF
TGTGCCAGCAGCTACCCGGGACTAGCGGGAAAAGAGACCCAGTACTTC
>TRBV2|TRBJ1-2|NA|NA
CASSERRGVYGYTF
TGTGCCAGCAGTGAACGTCGGGGAGTGTATGGCTACACCTTC
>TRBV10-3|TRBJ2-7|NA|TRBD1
CAITRAAGDGTGYEQYF
TGTGCCATCACCCGAGCAGCCGGAGACGGGACAGGCTACGAGCAGTACTTC
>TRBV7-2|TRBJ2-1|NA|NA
CASSSQRVSYNEQFF
TGTGCCAGCAGTTCACAGCGGGTTTCCTACAATGAGCAGTTCTTC
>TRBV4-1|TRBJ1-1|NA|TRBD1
CASSSTGATNTEAFF
TGCGCCAGCAGTTCCACAGGGGCTACGAACACTGAAGCTTTCTTT
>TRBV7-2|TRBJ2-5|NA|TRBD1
CASSLRTGDVETQYF
TGTGCCAGCAGCCTCCGGACAGGGGATGTTGAGACCCAGTACTTC
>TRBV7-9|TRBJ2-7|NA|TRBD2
CASSPLAGGPPEQYF
TGTGCCAGCAGCCCGCTAGCGGGAGGGCCTCCCGAGCAGTACTTC
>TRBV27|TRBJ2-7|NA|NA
CASSLLAPTSEQYF
TGTGCCAGCAGTTTACTGGCTCCAACATCCGAGCAGTACTTC
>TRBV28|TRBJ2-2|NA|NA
CASRPGIRTGELFF
TGTGCCAGCCGACCAGGGATCCGAACCGGGGAGCTGTTTTTT
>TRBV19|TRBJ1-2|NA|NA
CASRPSGPYGYTF
TGTGCCAGTAGGCCCTCAGGGCCCTATGGCTACACCTTC
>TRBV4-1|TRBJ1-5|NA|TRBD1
CASSPGDRVNQPQHF
TGCGCCAGCAGCCCAGGGGACAGGGTAAATCAGCCCCAGCATTTT
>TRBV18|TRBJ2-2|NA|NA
CASSHASGHYTGELFF
TGTGCCAGCTCACACGCTTCCGGACACTACACCGGGGAGCTGTTTTTT
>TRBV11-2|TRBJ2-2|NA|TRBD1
CASSRQGGSGELFF
TGTGCCAGCAGCCGACAGGGGGGGTCCGGGGAGCTGTTTTTT
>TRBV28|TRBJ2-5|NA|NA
CASNLARAGQETQYF
TGTGCCAGCAACCTCGCACGGGCGGGTCAAGAGACCCAGTACTTC
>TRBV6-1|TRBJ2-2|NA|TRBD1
CASSALTGVNTGELFF
TGTGCCAGCAGTGCCCTGACAGGGGTGAACACCGGGGAGCTGTTTTTT
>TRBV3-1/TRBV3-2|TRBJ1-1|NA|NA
CASSQKTVIEAFF
TGTGCCAGCAGCCAAAAGACAGTAATTGAAGCTTTCTTT
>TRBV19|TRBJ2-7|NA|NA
CASSIQGYEQYF
TGTGCCAGTAGTATTCAGGGCTACGAGCAGTACTTC
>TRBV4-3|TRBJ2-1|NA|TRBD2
CASSPNRGGYNEQFF
TGCGCCAGCAGCCCTAACCGGGGAGGGTACAATGAGCAGTTCTTC
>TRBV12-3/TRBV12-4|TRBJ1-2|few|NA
CASRPTDIGGYTF
TGTGCCAGCAGACCGACAGACATCGGTGGCTACACCTTC
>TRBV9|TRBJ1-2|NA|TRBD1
CASSAGTGHYGYTF
TGTGCCAGCAGCGCCGGGACAGGCCACTATGGCTACACCTTC